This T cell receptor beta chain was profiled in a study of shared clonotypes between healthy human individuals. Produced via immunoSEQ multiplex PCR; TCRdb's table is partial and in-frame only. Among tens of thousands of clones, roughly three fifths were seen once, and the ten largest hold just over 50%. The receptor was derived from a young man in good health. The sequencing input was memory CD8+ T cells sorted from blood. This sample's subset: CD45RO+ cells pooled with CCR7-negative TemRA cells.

The CDR3 is CASSEAGDGGYGYTF. CDR3 nucleotides: TGTGCCAGCAGTGAAGCGGGGGATGGTGGATATGGCTACACCTTC. This sequence joins TRBV6-1 and TRBJ1-2; weak D call: TRBD1 (5 bases). The CDR3 sequence is 15 residues long. Germline CDR1 and CDR2: MNHNS and SASEGT. V lost 0 bases and J lost 5, with 13 bases in between.